Listed below are T cell receptor beta chains from one sample, sequenced in a study of Graves' ophthalmopathy and Graves' hyperthyroidism. Each CDR3 protein gets one entry after TCRdb re-called the multiplex PCR reads with MiXCR. The table records around 1,000,000 distinct CDR3 sequences, roughly two fifths of them present only once. The sequenced sample consisted of peripheral blood or thyroid tissue (not recorded which). Receptor source: an adult man with Graves' hyperthyroidism. Both conserved end residues are part of each CDR3. A D gene is named only where the DNA matches it firmly. Clone sizes are given selectively: once, few, many, or a class where the clone is expanded.

size	V	J	D	CDR3	DNA
few	TRBV15	TRBJ2-7	TRBD1	CATSRAQGAYEQYF	TGTGCCACCAGCAGAGCGCAGGGGGCGTACGAGCAGTACTTC
-	TRBV9	TRBJ2-5	-	CASSVGGGGYRQETQYF	TGTGCCAGCAGCGTAGGGGGCGGGGGCTATCGTCAAGAGACCCAGTACTTC
many	TRBV29-1	TRBJ2-7	-	CSVEGWGGLVEQYF	TGCAGCGTTGAAGGGTGGGGGGGGCTTGTCGAGCAGTACTTC
-	TRBV7-8	TRBJ2-3	-	CASSGRIAGPGVGNTDTQYF	TGTGCCAGCAGCGGGAGAATAGCCGGACCGGGGGTTGGTAACACAGATACGCAGTATTTT
few	TRBV10-3	TRBJ1-1	-	CASRFRQGGTEAFF	TGTGCCAGCAGATTTAGGCAGGGAGGCACTGAAGCTTTCTTT
many	TRBV19	TRBJ2-7	-	CASREDPSSYEQYF	TGTGCCAGTAGGGAGGACCCAAGCTCCTACGAGCAGTACTTC
-	TRBV20-1	TRBJ1-5	-	CSARGLRSGAQHF	TGCAGTGCTAGAGGTCTGCGATCCGGGGCCCAGCATTTT
few	TRBV2	TRBJ1-4	TRBD1	CASRETTGGATNEKLFF	TGTGCCAGCAGGGAAACGACAGGGGGCGCAACTAATGAAAAACTGTTTTTT
many	TRBV9	TRBJ2-5	-	CASSVDDETQYF	TGTGCCAGCAGCGTAGATGACGAGACCCAGTACTTC
-	TRBV6-1	TRBJ2-5	-	CASMRDWQGAAQYF	TGTGCCAGCATGCGGGACTGGCAAGGCGCTGCCCAGTACTTC
many	TRBV7-2	TRBJ2-7	-	CASSFQRTAKQYEQYF	TGTGCCAGCAGCTTCCAAAGGACAGCCAAGCAATACGAGCAGTACTTC
-	TRBV19	TRBJ2-2	-	CASSEDGDRGTGELFF	TGTGCCAGTAGTGAGGACGGGGACCGAGGGACCGGGGAGCTGTTTTTT
-	TRBV15	TRBJ1-2	TRBD1	CATSRVGPGGNYGYTF	TGTGCCACCAGCAGAGTGGGACCAGGGGGTAACTATGGCTACACCTTC
-	TRBV7-8	TRBJ1-3	TRBD1	CASSTSTGGGNTIYF	TGTGCCAGCAGCACTTCGACAGGGGGAGGGAACACCATATATTTT
many	TRBV6-5	TRBJ1-2	TRBD1	CASSSTGEGGYTF	TGTGCCAGCAGTTCGACAGGGGAGGGCGGCTACACCTTC
once	TRBV7-2	TRBJ1-2	-	CASSPDRRTYYGYTF	TGTGCCAGCAGTCCAGACAGGCGGACATACTATGGCTACACCTTC
-	TRBV6-5	TRBJ1-3	-	CASSEKGGNTIYF	TGTGCCAGCAGTGAAAAAGGCGGAAACACCATATATTTT
-	TRBV27	TRBJ2-2	-	CASSTTGGGTGELFF	TGTGCCAGCAGTACGACAGGAGGTGGAACCGGGGAGCTGTTTTTT
many	TRBV7-9	TRBJ1-1	TRBD1	CASSESQGASTEAFF	TGTGCCAGCAGCGAATCCCAGGGGGCAAGCACTGAAGCTTTCTTT
-	TRBV11-2	TRBJ1-4	TRBD1	CASSRRQGGREKLFF	TGTGCCAGCAGCAGGAGACAGGGGGGCAGGGAAAAACTGTTTTTT
many	TRBV6-6	TRBJ1-2	-	CASNDRGRDYGYTF	TGTGCCAGCAACGATAGAGGCAGGGACTATGGCTACACCTTC
few	TRBV30	TRBJ1-5	-	CAWRAKAGLGNQPQHF	TGTGCCTGGAGGGCAAAAGCAGGGTTAGGGAATCAGCCCCAGCATTTT
-	TRBV9	TRBJ2-2	TRBD1	CASSVETGGLTGELFF	TGTGCCAGCAGCGTAGAGACAGGGGGCTTAACTGGGGAGCTGTTTTTT
-	TRBV19	TRBJ1-4	-	CASSENRDEKLFF	TGTGCCAGTAGTGAGAACAGGGATGAAAAACTGTTTTTT